This passage covers 22 T cell receptor beta chains from one sample sequenced in a study of blood T cells in healthy people across ages. With a J-beta primer mix and a sample-barcoded 5' primer, a second PCR ran about 7 to 11 cycles. TCRdb independently ran MiXCR on the 5' RACE reads; one entry per CDR3 protein. The sample records some 690,000 distinct CDR3 sequences, approximately 21% being singletons. Sample: blood. The receptors here all came from a man aged 65 to 85 in good health.

This clonotype was observed a few times. The J gene is TRBJ1-1, the V gene TRBV20-1; 7 bases are a match to TRBD1. V gave up 7 bases and J gave up 12 bases; unmatched junction bases: 11. Germline CDR1 reads DFQATT; CDR2 reads SNEGSKA (reference sequence). This CDR3 is 11 amino acids long. Here the CDR3 reads CSVKGARWSFF. The DNA for the CDR3 is TGCAGTGTTAAGGGGGCGAGGTGGTCTTTCTTT.

The rearrangement links TRBV7-8 to TRBJ1-1; D not resolved. CDR1 is SGHVS and CDR2 is FQNEAQ in the germline V gene. This CDR3 comprises 14 residues. Between the trimmed V and J ends, which lost 5 bases and 0 bases, there was a span of 10 bases. The CDR3 loop reads CASSTPWMNTEAFF. CDR3 bases: TGTGCCAGCAGCACGCCCTGGATGAACACTGAAGCTTTCTTT.

The chain combines TRBV6-1 with TRBJ1-2, with TRBD1 matching 8 bases. The CDR3 runs to 14 residues. V lost 5 bases and J lost 8; bases outside the gene matches: 10. Germline CDR1 and CDR2: MNHNS and SASEGT. The CDR3 bases are TGTGCCAGCAGTAAATCGGACAGGGTGGGAGGCTACACCTTC. Translation gives CASSKSDRVGGYTF.

This rearrangement joins TRBV12-3 or TRBV12-4 to TRBJ1-5; D gene unclear. This CDR3 has 14 amino acids. Trimming took 3 bases from V and 0 from J, leaving 6 bases between them. This chain's CDR3 is CASSLKSSNQPQHF. The DNA of the CDR3 is TGTGCCAGCAGTTTGAAATCTAGCAATCAGCCCCAGCATTTT.

This clonotype was recorded a few times. This chain connects TRBV13 to TRBJ2-1; D possibly corresponds to TRBD1 (6 bases). The CDR3 totals 13 residues. Germline values: CDR1 PRHDT, CDR2 FYEKMQ (reference sequence). Trimming removed 4 bases from V and 8 bases from J, with 12 bases in between. CDR3 nucleotide sequence: TGTGCCAGCAGCTCCAGGGACACGGATGAGCAGTTCTTC. Residues: CASSSRDTDEQFF.

The chain couples TRBV5-1 to TRBJ2-1, with D perhaps TRBD1 (6 bases). V lost 4 bases and J lost 4, with 18 bases in between. Per the germline V gene, CDR1 is SGHRS and CDR2 is YFSETQ. This CDR3 is 16 amino acids long. CDR3 sequence (DNA): TGCGCCAGCAGCCCTGGTTCACGGACAGCTTACAATGAGCAGTTCTTC. This encodes CASSPGSRTAYNEQFF.

This clonotype was recorded a few times. The chain recombines TRBV12-3 or TRBV12-4 with TRBJ2-5; possible D gene TRBD2, 6 bases. The DNA end lines up better with TRBJ2-1; the J call may be wrong. The CDR3 contains 14 residues. The CDR3 here is CASSLDGSANEQFF. The CDR3 coding sequence is TGTGCCAGCAGTTTGGACGGGAGCGCCAATGAGCAGTTCTTC.

This chain connects TRBV11-2 to TRBJ2-5; the D gene is possibly TRBD1 (6 bases). The CDR3 contains 15 residues. Trimming took off 5 bases at V and 6 bases at J, with 19 bases between the two ends. Germline CDR1 is SGHAT and CDR2 is FQNNGV. The CDR3 nucleotides read TGTGCCAGCAGCCTCACACAGGGATCGGCGAAGACCCAGTACTTC. Amino acids: CASSLTQGSAKTQYF.

The chain combines TRBV6-6 with TRBJ2-6; D perhaps matches TRBD2 (5 bases). Germline loops: CDR1 MNHNY, CDR2 SVGAGI (reference sequence). The V gene lost 5 bases and the J gene lost 1 base, with 9 bases spanning the gap. The CDR3 has 15 amino acids. CDR3 sequence reads: CASSPEGSGANVLTF. CDR3 coding DNA: TGTGCCAGCAGTCCCGAGGGTTCTGGGGCCAACGTCCTGACTTTC.

This clonotype appeared many times. The chain combines TRBV20-1 with TRBJ2-7, with D unresolved. Per the germline V gene, CDR1 is DFQATT and CDR2 is SNEGSKA (reference sequence). With 5 bases removed from V and 1 base from J, the gap between germline ends came to 12 bases. There are 13 residues in the CDR3. CDR3 protein: CSALLSESYEQYF. The CDR3 bases are TGCAGTGCTCTCCTTTCTGAGTCCTACGAGCAGTACTTC.

CDR3 amino acids: CASSLWEARNEQFF. CDR3 in DNA: TGTGCCAGCAGCCTCTGGGAGGCTCGGAATGAGCAGTTCTTC. This chain connects TRBV7-2 to TRBJ2-5; perhaps TRBD2 as D (6 bases). The assigned J gene may be wrong: the sequence end matches TRBJ2-1 better. This CDR3 has 14 residues. Per the germline V gene, CDR1 is SGHTA and CDR2 is FQGNSA.

This clonotype was recorded only once. This chain joins TRBV6-5 and TRBJ2-2; no clear D gene. Deletions cut 11 bases from V and 11 bases from J, with 18 bases between. The CDR3 spans 12 residues. Looked up from germline, CDR1 is MNHEY and CDR2 is SVGAGI. This chain's CDR3 is CACRRVNGELFF. CDR3 DNA: TGTGCCTGCCGACGGGTGAACGGAGAGCTGTTTTTT.

A few counts support this clonotype. The CDR3 does not end in the conserved phenylalanine or tryptophan, so this is likely a read error. This chain connects TRBV9 to TRBJ1-5; 7 bases line up with TRBD1. There are 14 residues in the CDR3. In germline, CDR1 is SGDLS, CDR2 YYNGEE. V trimming: 4 bases; J trimming: 2 bases; junction bases outside the gene matches: 3. CDR3 protein: CASSSGQGNQPQHL. For the CDR3, the DNA is TGTGCCAGCAGCAGCGGACAGGGCAATCAGCCCCAGCATCTT.

This clonotype showed up just a few times. The rearrangement uses TRBV29-1 and TRBJ2-1; 10 bases line up with TRBD2. Germline V CDR1 and CDR2: SQVTM, ANQGSEA. CDR3 length equals 14 residues. With 6 bases clipped from V and 7 bases from J, the junction kept 9 bases outside the gene matches. In nucleotides, the CDR3 is TGCAGCGTCAGATCTAGCGGGAGTTGTAATGAGCAGTTCTTC. This gives the protein CSVRSSGSCNEQFF.

The chain links TRBV5-4 to TRBJ2-7; D might be TRBD2 (6 bases). With the DNA end fitting TRBJ2-1 better, the J assignment may be wrong. The CDR3 has 14 residues. The germline V gene has CDR1 SGHNT and CDR2 YYREEE (reference sequence). The CDR3 coding sequence is TGTGCCAGCAGCTTGGACGGGGGTTCGGATGAGCAGTTCTTC. Translating gives CASSLDGGSDEQFF.

V and J are TRBV29-1 and TRBJ1-1, with TRBD1 identical over 9 bases. There are 14 residues in the CDR3. The V gene end was trimmed by 4 bases and the J gene end by 5 bases; junction bases not matched to a gene: 8. Germline assignment: CDR1 SQVTM and CDR2 ANQGSEA. The CDR3 nucleotides read TGCAGCGTTGGATTACAGGGGGCTGGGACTGAAGCTTTCTTT. Translation: CSVGLQGAGTEAFF.

This chain connects TRBV7-2 to TRBJ1-1; 9 nucleotides match TRBD1. V lost 2 bases and J lost 6; bases outside the gene matches: 13. The germline CDR1 and CDR2 sequences are SGHTA and FQGNSA. The CDR3 length is 17 residues. CDR3 DNA sequence: TGTGCCAGCAGCTTAAGGTCCCCGGGACAGGGATGGGCTGAAGCTTTCTTT. It codes for CASSLRSPGQGWAEAFF.

The rearrangement uses TRBV7-6 and TRBJ2-1, with D possibly being TRBD2 (6 bases). The CDR3 sequence is 15 residues long. Germline V CDR1 and CDR2: SGHVS, FNYEAQ. V lost 4 bases and J 5 bases, leaving 15 bases between the germline ends. Written as DNA, the CDR3 is TGTGCCAGCAGCTATTCTAGCGCGAGTAACAATGAGCAGTTCTTC. Amino acids: CASSYSSASNNEQFF.

This clonotype has only a few counts. The chain has TRBV6-2 or TRBV6-3 and TRBJ2-1; D gene ambiguous. The end of the DNA aligns better with TRBJ2-7, so the J call may be wrong. Germline values: CDR1 MNHEY, CDR2 SVGEGT. This CDR3 has 19 amino acids. The CDR3 is CANSSSRGSSLTTSYEQYV. Here the CDR3 DNA reads TGTGCCAACAGTTCTTCACGCGGTAGCAGCCTAACGACTTCCTACGAGCAGTACGTC.

The chain joins TRBV12-3 or TRBV12-4 to TRBJ2-5, with D possibly TRBD2 on 6 matching bases. V was trimmed by 7 bases and J by 4 bases, leaving 16 bases between them. The CDR3 has 14 residues. In DNA, the CDR3 is TGTGCCAGCAACCTCCTGGGAGCGGGAGAGACCCAGTACTTC. Protein: CASNLLGAGETQYF.

The chain has TRBV12-3 or TRBV12-4 and TRBJ1-5; D remains unclear. The CDR3 spans 11 residues. Trimming stripped 3 bases from V and 11 bases from J, with 8 bases between. This CDR3 reads CASSFGMAQHF. CDR3 DNA: TGTGCCAGCAGTTTTGGGATGGCCCAGCATTTT.

Here the CDR3 reads CASSNGQGAQETQYF. CDR3 nucleotides: TGTGCCAGCAGTAATGGACAGGGGGCTCAAGAGACCCAGTACTTC. This sequence joins TRBV27 and TRBJ2-5; 11 bases agree with TRBD1. The germline CDR1 and CDR2 sequences are MNHEY and SMNVEV (reference sequence). This CDR3 is built from 15 residues. Trimming at V came to 5 bases and at J to 2 bases, leaving 4 bases not matched to a gene.